The 8 T cell receptor beta chains below were found in one sample sequenced in a study of blood T cell repertoires in COVID-19. Profiled with immunoSEQ multiplex PCR; TCRdb holds only in-frame clones, not every one. Of tens of thousands of clones listed, roughly four fifths are singletons. Sequencing was performed on peripheral blood. The origin of the receptors is an elderly woman with acute or convalescent COVID-19.

The chain uses TRBV24-1 and TRBJ2-2; 12 bases are a match to TRBD2. Germline CDR1 KGHDR, CDR2 SFDVKD. J was trimmed by 3 bases and V by 9 bases; bases with no gene match: 7. The CDR3 has 16 amino acids. DNA for the CDR3: TGTGCCACCGCTCGTGGGACTAGCGGGTACACCGGGGAGCTGTTTTTT. It specifies CATARGTSGYTGELFF.

The chain couples TRBV2 to TRBJ1-1, with a weak D call TRBD1 (6 bases). Trimming shortened V by 6 bases and J by 0 bases, and 11 bases separated the two germline ends. Germline V lookup: CDR1 SNHLY, CDR2 FYNNEI. This CDR3 has 14 residues. The CDR3 reads CASSPDRLNTEAFF. The CDR3, as DNA: TGTGCCAGCAGCCCCGACAGGCTGAACACTGAAGCTTTCTTT.

The V call is TRBV28, the J call TRBJ2-3; 9 bases are shared with TRBD1. Trimming at V came to 5 bases and at J to 4 bases, leaving 7 bases not matched to a gene. Germline CDR1 is MDHEN and CDR2 is SYDVKM. This CDR3 spans 15 amino acids. The CDR3 nucleotides read TGTGCCAGCAGTACGTCCGGGACAGGGCCAGATACGCAGTATTTT. Translating it yields CASSTSGTGPDTQYF.

The V call is TRBV30, the J call TRBJ1-2; the match to TRBD1 covers 8 bases. The V segment lost 0 bases and the J segment 4 bases; nucleotides outside the gene matches: 7. This CDR3 is built from 15 residues. Per the germline V gene, CDR1 is GTSNPN and CDR2 is SVGIG (reference sequence). CDR3 sequence (DNA): TGTGCCTGGAGTGTAGGTCCCACAGGGGGCTATGGCTACACCTTC. It yields the protein CAWSVGPTGGYGYTF.

The V and J genes are TRBV7-9 and TRBJ1-4; no reliable D call. Trimming stripped 2 bases from V and 4 bases from J, with 11 bases between. The CDR3 totals 15 residues. Germline CDR1 reads SEHNR; CDR2 reads FQNEAQ (reference sequence). The CDR3 spells CASSLFRPSNEKLFF. In DNA, the CDR3 is TGTGCCAGCAGCTTATTTCGGCCTAGTAATGAAAAACTGTTTTTT.

The rearrangement joins TRBV28 to TRBJ2-5, with D perhaps matching TRBD1 (6 bases). Trimming stripped 5 bases from V and 6 bases from J, with 19 bases between. Per germline, CDR1 MDHEN and CDR2 SYDVKM. This CDR3 spans 15 amino acids. CDR3: CASSRRGNPEKTQYF. The CDR3 DNA follows: TGTGCCAGCAGTAGAAGGGGGAACCCCGAGAAGACCCAGTACTTC.

The CDR3 loop reads CASSLRLAGGTSGANVLTF. CDR3 coding DNA: TGTGCCAGCAGCCTCAGACTAGCGGGGGGAACTTCTGGGGCCAACGTCCTGACTTTC. V and J are TRBV3-1 (or the pseudogene TRBV3-2) and TRBJ2-6; 13 nucleotides line up with TRBD2. CDR3 length equals 19 residues. CDR1 and CDR2 (germline): LGHDT, YNNKEL (reference sequence). J was trimmed by 1 base and V by 4 bases; bases with no gene match: 7.

This clone was detected only once. The chain recombines TRBV11-2 with TRBJ1-5, with TRBD1 as a possible D gene (5 bases). CDR1 and CDR2 (germline): SGHAT, FQNNGV. Trimming cost V 3 bases and J 2 bases, with 8 bases left between them. This CDR3 region has 14 residues. CDR3 region: CASSFWGGNQPQHF. CDR3 in DNA: TGTGCCAGCAGCTTTTGGGGGGGCAATCAGCCCCAGCATTTT.